The clone carrying this TCR beta chain was found a few times. This CDR3 has 16 residues. Germline V gene lookup returns CDR1 SGHDN and CDR2 FVKESK. The V end lost 4 bases, the J end lost 1 base, and 13 bases lay between the germline ends. This specimen belongs to a study of blood T cell repertoires in COVID-19. Across the whole study: Spain, Italy and the United States supplied samples that represented acute and convalescent COVID-19. Sources were T cells, B-cell-depleted T cells, or PBMCs; the material itself was cDNA or gDNA.

Original processing notes: Estimates of nucleated cell counts were drawn from the amplification of reference gene primers. The data were produced by immunoSEQ multiplex PCR, yet TCRdb's version contains in-frame clones alone and is incomplete. That table supplies the V and J calls and clone size; D and trimming were determined from the DNA. This repertoire shows under 250,000 clones, roughly 82% found once; its top ten account for approximately 4.5%. The sequenced material came from peripheral blood. The receptor's source is a woman in her seventies with acute or convalescent COVID-19. The chain combines TRBV14 with TRBJ2-2, with D possibly TRBD2 on 7 matching bases. CDR3 nucleotide sequence: TGTGCCAGCAGCCCAACAGGGAGGGGGAACACCGGGGAGCTGTTTTTT. Translated: CASSPTGRGNTGELFF.